The rows below give T cell receptor beta chains drawn from one sample of a study of shared clonotypes between healthy human individuals. Clones were read by immunoSEQ multiplex PCR, and TCRdb kept only the in-frame ones, dropping some. The data contain under 2,000,000 clones, 85% to 95% of them singletons. Input material: naive CD8+ T cells sorted from blood. Receptor source: a man aged 18 to 35 in good health. Both conserved end residues are part of each CDR3. A D gene is named only where the DNA matches it firmly. Size tells how often a clone was seen (once, few, many) or the class of an expanded clone, and some rows leave it out.

>TRBV19|.|TRBJ2-1|.
TGTGCCAGTAGTAGCCCAGCGGAGGCCCCCTCCTACAATGAGCAGTTCTTC
CASSSPAEAPSYNEQFF
>TRBV27|.|TRBJ2-2|.
TGTGCCAGCAGCTACGGGGCCGGGGAGCTGTTTTTT
CASSYGAGELFF
>TRBV5-1|TRBD1|TRBJ2-7|.
TGCGCCAGCAGCTTGGATGGGACAGGGTCCGAGTCCTACGAGCAGTACTTC
CASSLDGTGSESYEQYF
>TRBV11-2|TRBD2|TRBJ2-7|.
TGTGCCAGCAGCTTAGAATTTGGTTACGGGAGGGTCTACGAGCAGTACTTC
CASSLEFGYGRVYEQYF
>TRBV13|.|TRBJ2-5|.
TGTGCCAGCAGCTTAGCGGGGTGGGGTGAAGAGACCCAGTACTTC
CASSLAGWGEETQYF
>TRBV6-1|.|TRBJ2-7|.
TGTGCCAGCAGCGCACGACGGGAATCCTACGAGCAGTACTTC
CASSARRESYEQYF
>TRBV9|.|TRBJ2-2|once
TGTGCCAGCAGCGTGCCCCACACCGGGGAGCTGTTTTTT
CASSVPHTGELFF
>TRBV7-8|.|TRBJ2-7|.
TGTGCCAGCAGCTTAACGCAGTCGTACGAGCAGTACTTC
CASSLTQSYEQYF
>TRBV5-6|.|TRBJ2-7|.
TGTGCCAGCGCCGAAGAAGGGGTTTTCCACGAGCAGTACTTC
CASAEEGVFHEQYF
>TRBV19|.|TRBJ1-1|.
TGTGCCAGTACTGTAGGAGGCGGTTCCACTGAAGCTTTCTTT
CASTVGGGSTEAFF
>TRBV7-8|.|TRBJ1-1|.
TGTGCCAGCAGCTTAGAGAGGGGAGGCCTGACTGAAGCTTTCTTT
CASSLERGGLTEAFF
>TRBV4-1|.|TRBJ2-2|.
TGCGCCAGCAGCCAAGTGTCCGGACGGTTCACCGGGGAGCTGTTTTTT
CASSQVSGRFTGELFF
>TRBV9|.|TRBJ2-3|few
TGTGCCAGCAGCGTAGGCGGGGCAGATACGCAGTATTTT
CASSVGGADTQYF
>TRBV4-3|.|TRBJ2-2|.
TGCGCCAGCAGCCTGGGGTTTGGAGCTGGTGTGATCACCGGGGAGCTGTTTTTT
CASSLGFGAGVITGELFF
>TRBV5-5|.|TRBJ1-5|.
TGTGCCAGCAGCTTGGATGGTCAGCCCCAGCATTTT
CASSLDGQPQHF
>TRBV27|.|TRBJ2-2|.
TGTGCCAGCTCAGTAGGCGTGAACACCGGGGAGCTGTTTTTT
CASSVGVNTGELFF
>TRBV7-8|TRBD2|TRBJ2-7|.
TGTGCCAGCAGCTGGACTAGCGGCTCCTGGGAGCAGTACTTC
CASSWTSGSWEQYF
>TRBV27|.|TRBJ2-7|.
TGTGCCAGCAGTTTGGGTCAGGGGTCCTACGAGCAGTACTTC
CASSLGQGSYEQYF
>TRBV19|.|TRBJ2-6|few
TGTGCCAGTCAAGCAGGGGCCAACGTCCTGACTTTC
CASQAGANVLTF
>TRBV29-1|TRBD1|TRBJ1-2|.
TGCAGCGCTGTACAGGGGGCGGGTTATGGCTACACCTTC
CSAVQGAGYGYTF
>TRBV9|TRBD1|TRBJ2-7|.
TGTGCCAGCAGCGTCGGGACAGGGGGCGTCTACGAGCAGTACTTC
CASSVGTGGVYEQYF
>TRBV11-2|.|TRBJ1-1|.
TGTGCCAGCAGCTCAAGGACGGCTAAGAACACTGAAGCTTTCTTT
CASSSRTAKNTEAFF
>TRBV6-5|.|TRBJ1-4|.
TGTGCCAGCAGGACCATCGGGGGAGAAAAACTGTTTTTT
CASRTIGGEKLFF
>TRBV7-9|.|TRBJ2-7|.
TGTGCCAGCAGCTCCGACGAAGGTTACGAGCAGTACTTC
CASSSDEGYEQYF
>TRBV10-1|TRBD2|TRBJ2-3|.
TGCGCCAGCAGTGAATTAGCGGGAGGAGATACGCAGTATTTT
CASSELAGGDTQYF
>TRBV28|.|TRBJ1-3|.
TGTGCCAGCAGTTTATTGGGGGACCCCAAAAGAAACACCATATATTTT
CASSLLGDPKRNTIYF
>TRBV7-2|.|TRBJ1-5|.
TGTGCCAGCAGTCGCGAACCCAGGACAGTCAACAATCAGCCCCAGCATTTT
CASSREPRTVNNQPQHF
>TRBV27|.|TRBJ1-1|.
TGTGCCAGCAGCACAACCGTGAACACTGAAGCTTTCTTT
CASSTTVNTEAFF
>TRBV29-1|TRBD2|TRBJ2-1|.
TGCAGCGTTGAAGGGCTAGCGGGAGGAGATGAGCAGTTCTTC
CSVEGLAGGDEQFF
>TRBV11-2|TRBD2|TRBJ2-1|.
TGTGCCAGCAGCTCCCGGTGGGGCGGGAGCTCCTACAATGAGCAGTTCTTC
CASSSRWGGSSYNEQFF
>TRBV9|.|TRBJ2-5|.
TGTGCCAGCAGCGTAGAGGAGCAGCCAGGGCTGAAGTACTTC
CASSVEEQPGLKYF
>TRBV27|.|TRBJ2-7|.
TGTGCCAGCAAAAAGGAAAACTTGGGCTCCTACGAGCAGTACTTC
CASKKENLGSYEQYF
>TRBV6-5|TRBD2|TRBJ2-5|.
TGTGCCAGCATTCGGACTAGCGGGCTTCAAGAGACCCAGTACTTC
CASIRTSGLQETQYF
>TRBV25-1|.|TRBJ2-7|once
TGTGCCAGCAGTGATTGGACAGATGTCGCCTACGAGCAGTACTTC
CASSDWTDVAYEQYF
>TRBV6-5|TRBD1|TRBJ2-5|.
TGTGCCAGCAGTTACTCCAAACAGGGGGGAGAGACCCAGTACTTC
CASSYSKQGGETQYF
>TRBV7-2|.|TRBJ1-2|.
TGTGCCAGCAGCAAAGGGACGTTTCTACAAGCGGGCTACACCTTC
CASSKGTFLQAGYTF
>TRBV2|.|TRBJ2-7|once
TGTGCCAGCGCTGAGGGGCAGGGTCCCTACGAGCAGTACTTC
CASAEGQGPYEQYF
>TRBV6-6|.|TRBJ1-1|once
TGTGCCAGCAGTTACTCTGGGTTGAACACTGAAGCTTTCTTT
CASSYSGLNTEAFF
>TRBV4-1|.|TRBJ2-7|.
TGCGCCAGCAGCCTTGCTTCCGACTACGAGCAGTACTTC
CASSLASDYEQYF
>TRBV11-3|.|TRBJ1-6|once
TGTGCCAGCAGCCCAACCGGACAGTCAAGCTCCTATAATTCACCCCTCCACTTT
CASSPTGQSSSYNSPLHF